This T cell receptor beta chain was obtained from a study of T cell responses to AZD1222 COVID-19 vaccine. Study-level findings and limits: Among the donors, most were white British and more were female, and clonal diversity was possibly underestimated.

This CDR3 spans 12 amino acids. Trimming cost V 6 bases and J 4 bases, with 10 bases left between them. Germline loops: CDR1 MNHEY, CDR2 SVGEGT. TCRdb's copy holds only in-frame clones and misses some; the assay was immunoSEQ multiplex PCR. The sample lists roughly 70,000 clones, roughly nine tenths occurring once. As to this clone: Its target is unknown.

The source was peripheral blood, collected 28 days after the second AZD1222 dose. This sequence joins TRBV6-2 or TRBV6-3 and TRBJ2-7; D remains ambiguous. The sequence derives from an adult who received the AZD1222 COVID-19 vaccine. Here the CDR3 reads CASSPGPYEQYF. The CDR3 DNA reads TGTGCCAGCAGCCCCGGACCTTACGAGCAGTACTTC.